The T cell receptor (beta chain) under discussion was sequenced for a study of blood T cells in healthy people across ages. Broader study findings: Investigators viewed diversity estimates from one million T cells as underestimates, the study reported. The study could not conclusively compare naive and antigen-experienced cells, given its unsorted PBMCs.

This clonotype was seen a handful of times. The antigen remains unidentified. The J segment lost 7 bases and the V segment lost 0 bases, leaving 5 bases of the junction unmatched. The CDR3 sequence is 15 residues long. Germline V CDR1 and CDR2: LGHNA, YSLEER. With a J-beta primer mix and a sample-barcoded 5' primer, a second PCR ran about 6 to 11 cycles. Each cDNA molecule was tagged by a template-switch adaptor that had 12 random nucleotides. Via MiXCR, TCRdb re-called the 5' RACE reads, giving one row per CDR3 protein. Of about 1.8 million distinct CDR3 sequences listed, less than 50% were seen once; the top ten hold roughly 2%.

Material: blood. The clonotype comes from a middle-aged woman in good health. The chain uses TRBV4-3 and TRBJ2-1; 8 bases match TRBD1. The CDR3 DNA reads as TGCGCCAGCAGCCAAGAAGGACAGGGCCTAAATGAGCAGTTCTTC. Its translation is CASSQEGQGLNEQFF.